The 5 T cell receptor beta chains presented below share a single source sample, sequenced in a study of blood T cells in healthy people across ages. It was with a sample-barcoded 5' primer and a J-beta primer mix that a second PCR of roughly 7 to 12 cycles was run. TCRdb re-called the 5' RACE reads through MiXCR, storing one row per CDR3 protein. This sample yields some 1 million distinct CDR3 sequences, of which more than 40% are seen a single time; over 15% belongs to the top ten. Sequenced: blood. Receptors originate from a woman aged 60-75 years in good health.

The V gene is TRBV29-1, the J gene TRBJ1-2, with TRBD1 identical over 11 bases. The V gene's germline CDR1 is SQVTM and CDR2 ANQGSEA. Germline trimming cut 3 bases from V and 8 bases from J; bases unmatched to any gene: 5. This CDR3 region has 13 residues. The CDR3 coding sequence is TGCAGCGTTGACCTGGGACAGGGGGACGGCTACACCTTC. Its protein is CSVDLGQGDGYTF.

Only a few counts were recorded for this clonotype. The CDR3 nucleotides read TGTGCCAGCAGCTTAGTGGGTCCCAGGGGGCGGGATGAGCAGTTCTTC. Translation: CASSLVGPRGRDEQFF. This sequence joins TRBV7-2 and TRBJ2-1; 8 bases are a match to TRBD1. Looked up from germline, CDR1 is SGHTA and CDR2 is FQGNSA. This CDR3 spans 16 amino acids. The V gene end was trimmed by 1 base and the J gene end by 8 bases; junction bases not matched to a gene: 10.

This clonotype was counted a few times. Mismatch with germline at one junction end may stem from a read error. The J gene is TRBJ2-5, the V gene TRBV9, with D perhaps matching TRBD2 (6 bases). Germline CDR1 is SGDLS and CDR2 is YYNGEE. This CDR3 region has 14 residues. The CDR3 DNA reads TGCGCCAGCAGCTTGGGGACTTTTCAAGAGACCCAGTACTTC. Its protein is CASSLGTFQETQYF.

The chain joins TRBV12-3 or TRBV12-4 to TRBJ2-3; possible D gene TRBD1, 5 bases. Trimming cost V 5 bases and J 6 bases, with 15 bases left between them. The CDR3 sequence is 14 residues long. The CDR3 reads CASSPLPRVDTQYF. Here the CDR3 DNA reads TGTGCCAGCAGTCCCTTGCCCAGGGTGGATACGCAGTATTTT.

This clonotype turned up a few times. The genes are TRBV20-1 and TRBJ2-5; no clear D gene. Trimming took 2 bases from V and 0 from J, leaving 4 bases between them. This CDR3 region has 12 residues. Looked up from germline, CDR1 is DFQATT and CDR2 is SNEGSKA (reference sequence). DNA of the CDR3: TGCAGTGCTAGACAGTACCAAGAGACCCAGTACTTC. It yields the protein CSARQYQETQYF.